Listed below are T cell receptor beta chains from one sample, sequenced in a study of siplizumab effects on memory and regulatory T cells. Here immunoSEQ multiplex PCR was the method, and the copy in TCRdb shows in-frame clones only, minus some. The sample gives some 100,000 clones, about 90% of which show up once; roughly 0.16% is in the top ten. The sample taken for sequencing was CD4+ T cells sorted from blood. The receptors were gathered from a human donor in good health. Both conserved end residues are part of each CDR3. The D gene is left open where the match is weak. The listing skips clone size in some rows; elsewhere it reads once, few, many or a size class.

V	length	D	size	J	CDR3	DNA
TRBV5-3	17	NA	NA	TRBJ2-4	CARSLVPGSRPKNIQYF	TGTGCCAGAAGCTTGGTACCTGGGAGTAGGCCCAAAAACATTCAGTACTTC
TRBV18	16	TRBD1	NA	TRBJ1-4	CASSLQGPTTNEKLFF	TGTGCCAGCTCACTACAGGGGCCTACAACTAATGAAAAACTGTTTTTT
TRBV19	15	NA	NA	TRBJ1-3	CASSTLSGSGNTIYF	TGTGCCAGTAGTACCCTTTCGGGCTCTGGAAACACCATATATTTT
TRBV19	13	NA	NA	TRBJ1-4	CASNGGEYEKLFF	TGTGCCAGTAATGGCGGAGAATATGAAAAACTGTTTTTT
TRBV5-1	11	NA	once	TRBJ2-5	CASSLEETQYF	TGCGCCAGCAGCTTGGAGGAGACTCAGTACTTC
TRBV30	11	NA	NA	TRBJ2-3	CAWSVRDTQYF	TGTGCCTGGAGTGTACGGGATACGCAGTATTTT
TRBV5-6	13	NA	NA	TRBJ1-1	CASSLAENTEAFF	TGTGCCAGCAGCTTGGCCGAGAACACTGAAGCTTTCTTT
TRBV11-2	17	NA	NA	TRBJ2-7	CASSFSRAGALSYEQYF	TGTGCCAGCAGCTTTTCCCGGGCAGGGGCCCTTTCCTACGAGCAGTACTTC
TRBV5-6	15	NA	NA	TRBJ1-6	CASSLGSSYNSPLHF	TGTGCCAGCAGCCTGGGAAGCTCCTATAATTCACCCCTCCACTTT
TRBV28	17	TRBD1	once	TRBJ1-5	CASSLSKGAEGNQPQHF	TGTGCCAGCAGTTTATCCAAGGGGGCAGAGGGCAATCAGCCCCAGCATTTT
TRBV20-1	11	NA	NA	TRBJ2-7	CSAKMGDEQYF	TGCAGTGCTAAGATGGGGGACGAGCAGTACTTC
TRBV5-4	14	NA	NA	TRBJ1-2	CASSFTGTNYGYTF	TGTGCCAGCAGCTTTACCGGGACTAACTATGGCTACACCTTC
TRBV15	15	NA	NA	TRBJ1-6	CATSRGGAGNSPLHF	TGTGCCACCAGCAGAGGGGGGGCAGGGAATTCACCCCTCCACTTT
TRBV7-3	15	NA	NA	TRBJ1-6	CASSLVRGGDSPLHF	TGTGCCAGCAGCTTAGTAAGAGGGGGAGATTCACCCCTCCACTTT
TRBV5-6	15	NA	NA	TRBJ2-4	CASSLYGGEGDIQYF	TGTGCCAGCAGCTTGTATGGGGGCGAAGGGGACATTCAGTACTTC
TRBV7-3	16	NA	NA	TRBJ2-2	CASSLLGAANTGELFF	TGTGCCAGCAGCTTATTGGGGGCAGCGAACACCGGGGAGCTGTTTTTT
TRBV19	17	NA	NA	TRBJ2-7	CASSSKPGKTFSYEQYF	TGTGCCAGTAGTAGCAAACCGGGGAAAACCTTCTCCTACGAGCAGTACTTC
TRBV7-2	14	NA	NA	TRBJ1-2	CASSLGTVYYGYTF	TGTGCCAGCAGCTTAGGGACAGTTTACTATGGCTACACCTTC
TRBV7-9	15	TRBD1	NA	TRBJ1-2	CASSSPTGVNYGYTF	TGTGCCAGCAGCTCACCCACAGGGGTCAACTATGGCTACACCTTC
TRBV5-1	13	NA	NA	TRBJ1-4	CASSLDGNEKLFF	TGCGCCAGCAGCTTGGACGGAAATGAAAAACTGTTTTTT
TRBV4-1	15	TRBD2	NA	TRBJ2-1	CASSQERGGYNEQFF	TGCGCCAGCAGCCAAGAACGGGGGGGCTACAATGAGCAGTTCTTC
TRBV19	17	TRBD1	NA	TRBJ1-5	CASSISAGQGINQPQHF	TGTGCCAGTAGTATCTCGGCGGGACAGGGGATAAATCAGCCCCAGCATTTT
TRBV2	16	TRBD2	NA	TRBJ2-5	CASILGLAGAQETQYF	TGTGCCAGCATATTAGGACTAGCGGGGGCCCAAGAGACCCAGTACTTC
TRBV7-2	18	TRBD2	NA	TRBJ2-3	CASSLGLAGGPLTDTQYF	TGTGCCAGCAGCTTAGGACTAGCGGGGGGTCCCCTCACAGATACGCAGTATTTT
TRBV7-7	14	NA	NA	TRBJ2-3	CASSWDGSTDTQYF	TGTGCCAGCAGCTGGGATGGGAGCACAGATACGCAGTATTTT
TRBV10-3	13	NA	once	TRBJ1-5	CAITGDLNQPQHF	TGTGCCATCACTGGGGACCTTAATCAGCCCCAGCATTTT
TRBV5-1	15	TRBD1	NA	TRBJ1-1	CASSTGGGRYTEAFF	TGCGCCAGCAGTACCGGAGGGGGCAGATACACTGAAGCTTTCTTT
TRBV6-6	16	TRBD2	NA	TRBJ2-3	CASSPGLALGTDTQYF	TGTGCCAGCAGTCCGGGACTAGCGCTCGGCACAGATACGCAGTATTTT
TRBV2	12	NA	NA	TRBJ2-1	CASRDSYNEQFF	TGTGCCAGCAGGGACAGCTACAATGAGCAGTTCTTC
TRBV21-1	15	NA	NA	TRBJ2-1	CASTFLAGEYNEQFF	TGTGCCAGCACCTTCCTAGCGGGGGAATACAATGAGCAGTTCTTC
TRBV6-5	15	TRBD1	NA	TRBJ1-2	CASSYPGTGVSGYTF	TGTGCCAGCAGTTACCCCGGGACAGGGGTCTCTGGCTACACCTTC
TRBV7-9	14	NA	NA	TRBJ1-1	CASSLAGILTEAFF	TGTGCCAGCAGCTTAGCGGGGATACTCACTGAAGCTTTCTTT
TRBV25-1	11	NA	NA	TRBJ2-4	CASSENTMQYF	TGTGCCAGCAGTGAAAACACAATGCAGTACTTC
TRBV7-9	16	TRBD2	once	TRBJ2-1	CASSLALLARGNEQFF	TGTGCCAGCAGCTTAGCCCTACTAGCGCGGGGCAATGAGCAGTTCTTC
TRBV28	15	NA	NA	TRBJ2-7	CASSLVDKSSYEQYF	TGTGCCAGCAGTTTAGTTGACAAGAGCTCCTACGAGCAGTACTTC
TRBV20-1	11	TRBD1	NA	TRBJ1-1	CSARAGGRTFF	TGCAGTGCTAGAGCAGGGGGCAGGACTTTCTTT
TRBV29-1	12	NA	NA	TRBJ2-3	CSVKGPTDTQYF	TGCAGCGTTAAGGGACCCACAGATACGCAGTATTTT
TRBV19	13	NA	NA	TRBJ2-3	CASSIGVGDTQYF	TGTGCCAGTAGTATAGGGGTAGGGGATACGCAGTATTTT
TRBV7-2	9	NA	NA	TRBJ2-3	CASIPPQYF	TGTGCCAGCATCCCCCCCCAGTATTTT
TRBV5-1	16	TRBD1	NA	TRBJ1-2	CASSAKGQLTAYGYTF	TGCGCCAGCAGCGCCAAGGGACAGCTCACGGCCTATGGCTACACCTTC
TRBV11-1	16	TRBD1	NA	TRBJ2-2	CASSPWTGANTGELFF	TGTGCCAGCAGCCCCTGGACAGGGGCGAACACCGGGGAGCTGTTTTTT
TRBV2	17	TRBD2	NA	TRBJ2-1	CASSEVDSGLAGGEQFF	TGTGCCAGCAGTGAAGTTGATAGTGGTCTAGCGGGGGGGGAGCAGTTCTTC
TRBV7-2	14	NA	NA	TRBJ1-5	CASSIQAGDQPQHF	TGTGCCAGCAGCATCCAGGCGGGGGATCAGCCCCAGCATTTT
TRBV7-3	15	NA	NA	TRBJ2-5	CASSVIPGQQETQYF	TGTGCCAGCAGCGTGATCCCTGGCCAACAAGAGACCCAGTACTTC
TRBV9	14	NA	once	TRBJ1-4	CASSGRGTNEKLFF	TGTGCCAGCAGCGGGCGGGGAACTAATGAAAAACTGTTTTTT
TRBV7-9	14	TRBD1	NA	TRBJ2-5	CASSPGTGIETQYF	TGTGCCAGCAGTCCCGGGACAGGGATCGAGACCCAGTACTTC
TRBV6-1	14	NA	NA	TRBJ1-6	CATSLGGGNSPLHF	TGTGCCACCTCTTTGGGAGGGGGGAATTCACCCCTCCACTTT
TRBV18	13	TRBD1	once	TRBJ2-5	CASSPGTGETQYF	TGTGCCAGCTCACCTGGGACAGGGGAGACCCAGTACTTC
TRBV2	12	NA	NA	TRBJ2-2	CASSMDTGELFF	TGTGCCAGCAGTATGGACACCGGGGAGCTGTTTTTT
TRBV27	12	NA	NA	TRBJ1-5	CASSSVNQPQHF	TGTGCCAGCAGTTCGGTCAATCAGCCCCAGCATTTT
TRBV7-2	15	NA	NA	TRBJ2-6	CASSSSRAGANVLTF	TGTGCCAGCAGCTCTTCCCGGGCTGGGGCCAACGTCCTGACTTTC
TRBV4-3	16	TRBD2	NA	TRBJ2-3	CASSQVSGGALDTQYF	TGCGCCAGCAGCCAAGTTAGCGGGGGGGCCCTCGATACGCAGTATTTT
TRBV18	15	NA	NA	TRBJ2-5	CASSPLHAEKETQYF	TGTGCCAGCTCACCCCTACATGCGGAGAAAGAGACCCAGTACTTC
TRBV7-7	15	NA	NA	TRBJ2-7	CASSLGSESSYEQYF	TGTGCCAGCAGCTTAGGTTCAGAGAGCTCCTACGAGCAGTACTTC
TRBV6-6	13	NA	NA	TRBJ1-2	CASTLPGVDGYTF	TGTGCCAGCACCCTCCCGGGGGTGGATGGCTACACCTTC
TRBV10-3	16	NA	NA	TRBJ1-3	CAISDPPQNSGNTIYF	TGTGCCATCAGTGATCCTCCCCAGAACTCTGGAAACACCATATATTTT
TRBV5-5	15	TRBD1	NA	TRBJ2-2	CASSLGQGAFGELFF	TGTGCCAGCAGCTTGGGACAGGGGGCTTTCGGGGAGCTGTTTTTT
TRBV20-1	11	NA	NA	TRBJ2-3	CRSGGPDTQYF	TGCAGGTCGGGGGGCCCAGATACGCAGTATTTT
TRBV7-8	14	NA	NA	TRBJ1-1	CASSQAGRGGEAFF	TGTGCCAGCAGCCAAGCCGGGAGGGGCGGTGAAGCTTTCTTT